Each of the 27 T cell receptor beta chains below was sequenced from the same sample in a study of shared clonotypes between healthy human individuals. The protocol was immunoSEQ multiplex PCR, while the TCRdb copy is restricted to in-frame clones and leaves out a portion. The sample lists 1.5 million to 2.5 million clones, about 94% seen once, with 1.2% in the top ten. Naive CD8 cells comprised CD45RO-negative, CCR7-positively selected cells, excluding terminally differentiated effector memory CD45RA+ cells. The sequenced sample was naive CD8+ T cells sorted from blood. The receptor source for this set is a man between 18 and 29 years old in good health.

J is TRBJ2-1 and V is TRBV4-1; the match to TRBD1 covers 8 bases. Germline CDR1 is MGHRA and CDR2 is YSYEKL. The CDR3 runs 15 residues. V shed 9 bases and J 6 bases; nucleotides not matched to a gene: 13. The DNA of the CDR3 is TGCGCCAGTCGAGGACGAGGACAGGGCAGCAATGAGCAGTTCTTC. This gives the protein CASRGRGQGSNEQFF.

The V call is TRBV6-1, the J call TRBJ2-1; the D gene is possibly TRBD1 (5 bases). Deletions cut 7 bases from V and 6 bases from J, with 13 bases between. The CDR3 contains 13 residues. CDR1 MNHNS and CDR2 SASEGT come from the germline V gene. The CDR3 DNA is TGTGCCAGCATTGACTTAAGGGGCAATGAGCAGTTCTTC. The encoded protein is CASIDLRGNEQFF.

This chain joins TRBV6-6 and TRBJ1-1, with D perhaps TRBD1 (6 bases). Trimming left V 4 bases short and J 4 bases short, with 13 bases between. There are 14 residues in the CDR3. Looked up from germline, CDR1 is MNHNY and CDR2 is SVGAGI (reference sequence). The CDR3 spells CASSSGARGTEAFF. The DNA for the CDR3 is TGTGCCAGCAGTTCGGGGGCCCGCGGCACTGAAGCTTTCTTT.

The genes are TRBV7-9 and TRBJ1-1; D not resolved. This CDR3 contains 13 residues. V was pared by 4 bases and J by 6 bases, with 12 bases between. The germline gives CDR1 SEHNR, CDR2 FQNEAQ (reference sequence). The CDR3 here is CASSSTGIPEAFF. DNA of the CDR3: TGTGCCAGCAGCTCTACGGGAATCCCTGAAGCTTTCTTT.

V and J are TRBV6-1 and TRBJ2-5, with TRBD1 matching over 7 bases. The J segment lost 8 bases and the V segment lost 5 bases, leaving 14 bases of the junction unmatched. Germline V lookup: CDR1 MNHNS, CDR2 SASEGT. The length of the CDR3 is 15 residues. CDR3 DNA sequence: TGTGCCAGCAGTCCCCACATGGGGACAGCCACAACCCAGTACTTC. As protein: CASSPHMGTATTQYF.

This chain joins TRBV30 and TRBJ2-5, with 7 bases aligning to TRBD1. The end of the DNA is better explained by TRBJ2-7, so the J call may be wrong. The CDR3 sequence is 12 residues long. The germline CDR1 and CDR2 sequences are GTSNPN and SVGIG (reference sequence). The DNA of the CDR3 is TGTGCCTGGAATGGACAGGTCTACGAGCAGTACTTC. Residues: CAWNGQVYEQYF.

This chain joins TRBV30 and TRBJ1-2, with D perhaps TRBD1 (6 bases). Deletions cut 0 bases from V and 6 bases from J, with 20 bases between. The germline V gene encodes CDR1 GTSNPN and CDR2 SVGIG (reference sequence). This CDR3 contains 16 residues. The CDR3 DNA reads as TGTGCCTGGAGTGTATCGACAGGCCATCTTAGGGATGGCTACACCTTC. Residues: CAWSVSTGHLRDGYTF.

In this sample, this clone turned up once. V and J are TRBV10-2 and TRBJ2-7; no clear D. This CDR3 contains 12 residues. Germline lookup yields CDR1 WSHSY and CDR2 SAAADI. V was clipped by 2 bases and J by 1 base, with 3 bases between them. CDR3 sequence (DNA): TGCGCCAGCAGTGAGCAATCCTACGAGCAGTACTTC. This gives the protein CASSEQSYEQYF.

This chain joins TRBV11-1 and TRBJ1-2; no firm D call. CDR1 is SGHAT and CDR2 is FQDESV in the germline V gene (reference sequence). The CDR3 is 15 amino acids. The ends were cut back, 5 bases at V and 3 bases at J, with 16 bases in the middle. The CDR3 is CASSGGLGRDYGYTF. The CDR3 nucleotides read TGTGCCAGCAGCGGAGGGCTAGGGAGAGACTATGGCTACACCTTC.

This clone was seen just once. Different DNA sequences within this sample yield the same CDR3. V usage is TRBV27 and J usage is TRBJ1-1; 10 bases line up with TRBD1. The V gene end was trimmed by 9 bases and the J gene end by 5 bases; junction bases not matched to a gene: 3. The CDR3 has 12 residues. Germline lookup yields CDR1 MNHEY and CDR2 SMNVEV (reference sequence). The CDR3: CASRTGGTEAFF. DNA for the CDR3: TGTGCCAGTAGGACAGGGGGGACTGAAGCTTTCTTT.

This rearrangement joins TRBV28 to TRBJ2-3, with 11 positions matching TRBD2. The CDR3 spans 19 residues. Germline V CDR1 and CDR2: MDHEN, SYDVKM. After removal of 3 bases from V and 2 bases from J, the junction contained 13 bases not matched to a gene. CDR3 bases: TGTGCCAGCAGTTTGGGGACGATTGGGACTAGCGGACACACAGATACGCAGTATTTT. This codes for CASSLGTIGTSGHTDTQYF.

The V gene is TRBV4-3, the J gene TRBJ2-3; 8 bases are shared with TRBD1. The CDR3 covers 19 residues. Germline V CDR1 and CDR2: LGHNA, YSLEER. V was pared by 4 bases and J by 0 bases, with 15 bases of the junction left unmatched. The CDR3 DNA is TGCGCCAGCAGCCCCGGCCCGACAGGGGCCGCAGCGAGCACAGATACGCAGTATTTT. This sequence encodes CASSPGPTGAAASTDTQYF.

This clone showed up just once. The rearrangement uses TRBV9 and TRBJ2-2; 10 bases agree with TRBD2. V dropped 0 bases and J dropped 2; count of bases not matched to a gene: 4. The CDR3 extends over 17 amino acids. CDR1 and CDR2 (germline): SGDLS, YYNGEE. CDR3: CASSVALAGLNTGELFF. The DNA of the CDR3 is TGTGCCAGCAGCGTAGCACTAGCGGGACTCAACACCGGGGAGCTGTTTTTT.

The chain joins TRBV14 to TRBJ1-2; D call uncertain. CDR3 length equals 17 residues. The germline CDR1 and CDR2 sequences are SGHDN and FVKESK. Trimming shortened V by 4 bases and J by 3 bases, and 21 bases separated the two germline ends. The CDR3 spells CASSPDSTAFRYYGYTF. DNA for the CDR3: TGTGCCAGCAGCCCTGACTCCACCGCCTTTCGGTACTATGGCTACACCTTC.

The V and J genes are TRBV13 and TRBJ1-4; D call uncertain. Trimming cost V 2 bases and J 4 bases, with 11 bases left between them. CDR1 and CDR2 from the germline V gene are PRHDT and FYEKMQ (reference sequence). CDR3 length equals 15 residues. The CDR3 DNA is TGTGCCAGCAGCTTACCGGGCAGCCGTAATGAAAAACTGTTTTTT. Translated, it gives CASSLPGSRNEKLFF.

This rearrangement joins TRBV4-1 to TRBJ1-3; D perhaps matches TRBD1 (5 bases). The CDR3 is 16 amino acids. Trimming left V 2 bases short and J 0 bases short, with 11 bases between. Germline V gives CDR1 MGHRA, CDR2 YSYEKL. The CDR3 sequence: CASSQPTGNSGNTIYF. The CDR3 DNA follows: TGCGCCAGCAGCCAACCCACAGGCAACTCTGGAAACACCATATATTTT.

V usage is TRBV29-1 and J usage is TRBJ2-2, with D maybe TRBD1 (6 bases). The germline CDR1 and CDR2 sequences are SQVTM and ANQGSEA. V was trimmed by 5 bases and J by 7 bases, leaving 17 bases between them. There are 14 residues in the CDR3. In DNA, the CDR3 is TGCAGCGTTCCGAAGGGGGAGTTGGGCGGGGAGCTGTTTTTT. Encoded protein: CSVPKGELGGELFF.

A single count supports this clone. The chain couples TRBV11-1 to TRBJ2-1; the match to TRBD1 covers 10 bases. Unmatched junction bases numbered 9, after V lost 4 bases and J lost 6 bases. CDR3 size: 16 residues. Germline lookup yields CDR1 SGHAT and CDR2 FQDESV (reference sequence). This chain's CDR3 is CASSSGGTGVSNEQFF. CDR3 coding DNA: TGTGCCAGCAGCTCCGGAGGGACAGGGGTTAGCAATGAGCAGTTCTTC.

The chain links TRBV7-9 to TRBJ2-7; perhaps TRBD1 as D (5 bases). There are 13 residues in the CDR3. Trimming removed 5 bases at V and 6 bases at J, with 14 bases between. Germline values: CDR1 SEHNR, CDR2 FQNEAQ (reference sequence). CDR3 sequence: CASSDSRSPEQYF. CDR3 nucleotide sequence: TGTGCCAGCAGCGACAGTCGCAGTCCCGAGCAGTACTTC. Drawing the rest from reference TRBV7-9 and TRBJ2-7, the complete variable domain is DTGVSQNPRHKITKRGQNVTFRCDPISEHNRLYWYRQTLGQGPEFLTYFQNEAQLEKSRLLSDRFSAERPKGSFSTLEIQRTEQGDSAMYLCASSDSRSPEQYFGPGTRLTVT.

The J gene is TRBJ1-1, the V gene TRBV5-6, with D unresolved. The germline gives CDR1 SGHDT, CDR2 YYEEEE. The CDR3 spans 14 residues. The V end lost 2 bases, the J end lost 0 bases, and 8 bases lay between the germline ends. The CDR3 DNA sequence: TGTGCCAGCAGCTTTAACAGTATGAACACTGAAGCTTTCTTT. Translation gives CASSFNSMNTEAFF.

To note about this clone: Other DNA sequences in this sample translate to the same CDR3. The chain uses TRBV27 and TRBJ2-2; D might be TRBD1 (6 bases). The CDR3 is 15 amino acids. V gave up 0 bases and J gave up 2 bases, with 7 bases separating them. The V gene's germline CDR1 is MNHEY and CDR2 SMNVEV (reference sequence). CDR3 coding DNA: TGTGCCAGCAGTTTATCAGGGGGTAACACCGGGGAGCTGTTTTTT. This sequence encodes CASSLSGGNTGELFF.

Worth noting for this clone: The sample carries other DNA sequences with the same CDR3. This chain links TRBV6-5 with TRBJ2-5, with D perhaps matching TRBD1 (6 bases). CDR3 size: 14 residues. Trimming took off 0 bases at V and 5 bases at J, with 10 bases between the two ends. Germline CDR1 MNHEY, CDR2 SVGAGI. CDR3 residues: CASSYSGAPETQYF. DNA of the CDR3: TGTGCCAGCAGTTACTCGGGGGCGCCGGAGACCCAGTACTTC.

Concerning this clone itself: The same CDR3 can be traced to other DNA sequences in this sample. The chain uses TRBV4-1 and TRBJ2-2, with D perhaps assigned TRBD1 or TRBD2 (6 bases each). Germline lookup yields CDR1 MGHRA and CDR2 YSYEKL. Trimming shortened V by 3 bases and J by 6 bases, and 8 bases separated the two germline ends. This CDR3 has 13 amino acids. Here the CDR3 DNA reads TGCGCCAGCAGCCAGAGGGGGGCCGGGGAGCTGTTTTTT. Protein product: CASSQRGAGELFF.

V gene TRBV4-3 combines with J gene TRBJ2-7; D not certain. Looked up from germline, CDR1 is LGHNA and CDR2 is YSLEER. The CDR3 has 14 amino acids. Between the trimmed V and J ends, which lost 3 bases and 2 bases, there was a span of 11 bases. The CDR3: CASSHVDQPYEQYF. The CDR3, as DNA: TGCGCCAGCAGCCACGTGGACCAACCCTACGAGCAGTACTTC.

The rearrangement links TRBV5-6 to TRBJ2-7; D uncertain. Trimming removed 1 base from V and 0 bases from J, with 11 bases in between. Looked up from germline, CDR1 is SGHDT and CDR2 is YYEEEE. The CDR3 covers 15 residues. CDR3 nucleotides: TGTGCCAGCAGCTTGAATGGTGTGAGCTCCTACGAGCAGTACTTC. Its protein is CASSLNGVSSYEQYF.

This chain joins TRBV6-6 and TRBJ2-3, with a weak D call TRBD2 (6 bases). The germline V gene encodes CDR1 MNHNY and CDR2 SVGAGI (reference sequence). Trimming pared 2 bases from V and 10 bases from J, leaving 19 bases between. The CDR3 has 15 residues. This CDR3 is CASSYPGTSRLPQYF. The CDR3 region has the DNA TGTGCCAGCAGTTACCCGGGGACTTCCCGCCTGCCGCAGTATTTT.

The V call is TRBV6-6, the J call TRBJ1-1; D call uncertain. Germline CDR1 MNHNY, CDR2 SVGAGI (reference sequence). The V end was cut by 2 bases, the J end by 3 bases, with 7 bases between. CDR3 size: 13 residues. The CDR3, as DNA: TGTGCCAGCAGTTACGTGTTCGACACTGAAGCTTTCTTT. This encodes CASSYVFDTEAFF.